A selection of T cell receptor beta chains follows, all from one sample in a study of blood T cell repertoires in COVID-19. Measured with immunoSEQ multiplex PCR; TCRdb has only the in-frame clones, and not every one. The sample has fewer than 30,000 clones, under 85% seen once. Sequencing was carried out using peripheral blood. These receptors were obtained from a woman aged 70-85 years with active or convalescent COVID-19. Each CDR3 is given with its conserved first and last residue. Each record gives: D gene, J gene, clone size, V gene, CDR3 DNA, CDR3 protein. D genes are given only for firm matches. Some rows have no size entry. The others give once, few or many, or a class for an expanded clone.

d_gene: TRBD2; j_gene: TRBJ2-5; abundance: -; v_gene: TRBV9; CDR3nt: TGTGCCAGCAGCCGCGGGGTCGGGGGGCAAGAGACCCAGTACTTC; CDR3aa: CASSRGVGGQETQYF
d_gene: -; j_gene: TRBJ2-3; abundance: -; v_gene: TRBV2; CDR3nt: TGTGCCAGCAGTATTACTAGCACAGATACGCAGTATTTT; CDR3aa: CASSITSTDTQYF
d_gene: TRBD1; j_gene: TRBJ1-1; abundance: few; v_gene: TRBV29-1; CDR3nt: TGCAGCGTTGTGAGACAGGGAAACACTGAAGCTTTCTTT; CDR3aa: CSVVRQGNTEAFF
d_gene: -; j_gene: TRBJ2-7; abundance: -; v_gene: TRBV27; CDR3nt: TGTGCCAGCAGTTTTGGCGGGACGAGCTCCTACGAGCAGTACTTC; CDR3aa: CASSFGGTSSYEQYF
d_gene: TRBD1; j_gene: TRBJ1-1; abundance: -; v_gene: TRBV5-1; CDR3nt: TGCGCCAGCAGCTTGGAACAGGGGGTCACTGAAGCTTTCTTT; CDR3aa: CASSLEQGVTEAFF
d_gene: TRBD2; j_gene: TRBJ2-3; abundance: -; v_gene: TRBV29-1; CDR3nt: TGCAGCGTGGGCGGACTAGCGGGGGTCACAGATACGCAGTATTTT; CDR3aa: CSVGGLAGVTDTQYF
d_gene: -; j_gene: TRBJ2-2; abundance: -; v_gene: TRBV5-1; CDR3nt: TGCGCCAGCAGCTTGGTACTAGCTGGGACCGGGGAGCTGTTTTTT; CDR3aa: CASSLVLAGTGELFF
d_gene: TRBD2; j_gene: TRBJ2-1; abundance: -; v_gene: TRBV11-2; CDR3nt: TGTGCCAGCAGCTTATCCCCGGGACTAGAGGGCAATGAGCAGTTCTTC; CDR3aa: CASSLSPGLEGNEQFF
d_gene: TRBD1; j_gene: TRBJ2-7; abundance: -; v_gene: TRBV6-5; CDR3nt: TGTGCCAGCAGTTGGGGGACAGGTGGCGCCTACGAGCAGTACTTC; CDR3aa: CASSWGTGGAYEQYF
d_gene: -; j_gene: TRBJ2-6; abundance: -; v_gene: TRBV30; CDR3nt: TGTGCCTGGAGCCGCGGGGGCCCTGGGGCCAACGTCCTGACTTTC; CDR3aa: CAWSRGGPGANVLTF
d_gene: TRBD1; j_gene: TRBJ2-3; abundance: -; v_gene: TRBV4-3; CDR3nt: TGCGCCAGCAGCCCGGGGACAGGGGCGACAGATACGCAGTATTTT; CDR3aa: CASSPGTGATDTQYF
d_gene: TRBD1; j_gene: TRBJ1-1; abundance: -; v_gene: TRBV28; CDR3nt: TGTGCCAGCACCCTAGGGCTACAGGGGAAGGCTTTCTTT; CDR3aa: CASTLGLQGKAFF
d_gene: -; j_gene: TRBJ1-4; abundance: few; v_gene: TRBV19; CDR3nt: TGTGCCAGTAGTATAGTGGCCAATGAAAAACTGTTTTTT; CDR3aa: CASSIVANEKLFF
d_gene: TRBD1; j_gene: TRBJ2-7; abundance: -; v_gene: TRBV27; CDR3nt: TGTGCCAGCAGTTACACCGGGACAGGGTCCTACGAGCAGTACTTC; CDR3aa: CASSYTGTGSYEQYF
d_gene: -; j_gene: TRBJ1-2; abundance: -; v_gene: TRBV6-5; CDR3nt: TGTGCCAGCAGTTACGATTTTGAACATATTTATGGCTACACCTTC; CDR3aa: CASSYDFEHIYGYTF
d_gene: -; j_gene: TRBJ2-5; abundance: -; v_gene: TRBV19; CDR3nt: TGTGCCAGTAGTCTGACAGCTTTTGAGACCCAGTACTTC; CDR3aa: CASSLTAFETQYF
d_gene: TRBD1; j_gene: TRBJ1-1; abundance: -; v_gene: TRBV28; CDR3nt: TGTGCCACCAGGGACAGGGGGAACACTGAAGCTTTCTTT; CDR3aa: CATRDRGNTEAFF
d_gene: -; j_gene: TRBJ2-5; abundance: -; v_gene: TRBV18; CDR3nt: TGTGCCAGCTCGCAGAGGGTAGGCGAAGAGACCCAGTACTTC; CDR3aa: CASSQRVGEETQYF
d_gene: -; j_gene: TRBJ2-7; abundance: -; v_gene: TRBV7-8; CDR3nt: TGTGCCAGCAGCTTAAATGTGGCGGCGGTAGTTTGGTACTTC; CDR3aa: CASSLNVAAVVWYF
d_gene: -; j_gene: TRBJ2-1; abundance: few; v_gene: TRBV2; CDR3nt: TGTGCCAGCAGTGAAGTGGTAGCGGTGAATGAGCAGTTCTTC; CDR3aa: CASSEVVAVNEQFF
d_gene: -; j_gene: TRBJ2-3; abundance: -; v_gene: TRBV10-2; CDR3nt: TGCGCCAGCAGTCCAGAGGGGGTGAGAGGCACAGATACGCAGTATTTT; CDR3aa: CASSPEGVRGTDTQYF
d_gene: -; j_gene: TRBJ2-3; abundance: -; v_gene: TRBV18; CDR3nt: TGTGCCAGCTCACCAAGTGGGGGGAACACAGATACGCAGTATTTT; CDR3aa: CASSPSGGNTDTQYF
d_gene: -; j_gene: TRBJ2-7; abundance: -; v_gene: TRBV11-2; CDR3nt: TGTGCCAGCAGCCGACAGACCTACGAGCAGTACTTC; CDR3aa: CASSRQTYEQYF
d_gene: TRBD1; j_gene: TRBJ1-5; abundance: -; v_gene: TRBV6-6; CDR3nt: TGTGCCAGCAGCCCCGGACAGGGGTCTGGTCAGCCCCAGCATTTT; CDR3aa: CASSPGQGSGQPQHF
d_gene: -; j_gene: TRBJ1-5; abundance: -; v_gene: TRBV24-1; CDR3nt: TGTGCCACCAGTGACAGTGGACAGATCCAGCATTTT; CDR3aa: CATSDSGQIQHF
d_gene: TRBD2; j_gene: TRBJ2-2; abundance: -; v_gene: TRBV9; CDR3nt: TGTGCCAGCAGCGGTCCGGGACTAGGTGGCGGGGAGCTGTTTTTT; CDR3aa: CASSGPGLGGGELFF
d_gene: TRBD2; j_gene: TRBJ2-1; abundance: -; v_gene: TRBV7-3; CDR3nt: TGTGCCAGCAGCTTACGCCGACTAGCGGGGGCCAATGAGCAGTTCTTC; CDR3aa: CASSLRRLAGANEQFF
d_gene: -; j_gene: TRBJ2-1; abundance: -; v_gene: TRBV18; CDR3nt: TGTGCCAGCTCACCAACGGGAAGCTCCTACAATGAGCAGTTCTTC; CDR3aa: CASSPTGSSYNEQFF
d_gene: -; j_gene: TRBJ2-7; abundance: -; v_gene: TRBV30; CDR3nt: TGTGCCTGGAATGGGGGGGCGAGAGGGAACTTGTACTTC; CDR3aa: CAWNGGARGNLYF
d_gene: TRBD1; j_gene: TRBJ1-1; abundance: -; v_gene: TRBV30; CDR3nt: TGTGCCTGGATTACCAGAGACAGGGTCGAAGCTTTCTTT; CDR3aa: CAWITRDRVEAFF
d_gene: -; j_gene: TRBJ1-2; abundance: -; v_gene: TRBV28; CDR3nt: TGTGCCAGCAGTCCAGTGGGAGGGAATAGTCGGGGCTACACCTTC; CDR3aa: CASSPVGGNSRGYTF
d_gene: -; j_gene: TRBJ2-7; abundance: -; v_gene: TRBV11-2; CDR3nt: TGTGCCAGCAGCTTGGCGGGTTGGCACGAGCAGTACTTC; CDR3aa: CASSLAGWHEQYF
d_gene: TRBD1; j_gene: TRBJ1-2; abundance: few; v_gene: TRBV28; CDR3nt: TGTGCCAGCAGCACAGGGGTAGCCTGGTATGGCTACACCTTC; CDR3aa: CASSTGVAWYGYTF
d_gene: -; j_gene: TRBJ1-6; abundance: -; v_gene: TRBV9; CDR3nt: TGTGCCAGCAGCGGGCAGCGGGCGAATTCACCCCTCCACTTT; CDR3aa: CASSGQRANSPLHF
d_gene: TRBD2; j_gene: TRBJ2-1; abundance: -; v_gene: TRBV14; CDR3nt: TGTGCCAGCAGCTTCCTAAACCCTAGCGGCGTTACTTTAAGGAGCTCCTACAATGAGCAGTTCTTC; CDR3aa: CASSFLNPSGVTLRSSYNEQFF
d_gene: -; j_gene: TRBJ2-1; abundance: -; v_gene: TRBV7-2; CDR3nt: TGTGCCAGCAGCTTAGCCGGCAACAGTAAGCAGTTCTTC; CDR3aa: CASSLAGNSKQFF
d_gene: -; j_gene: TRBJ1-2; abundance: -; v_gene: TRBV29-1; CDR3nt: TGCAGCGTTGAAGAGTTTGCGGGCCCCAACTATGGCTACACCTTC; CDR3aa: CSVEEFAGPNYGYTF
d_gene: TRBD1; j_gene: TRBJ2-5; abundance: -; v_gene: TRBV7-9; CDR3nt: TGTGCCAGCAGCAAACCGGGACAGGGGGCAAAAGAGACCCAGTACTTC; CDR3aa: CASSKPGQGAKETQYF
d_gene: TRBD1; j_gene: TRBJ1-2; abundance: -; v_gene: TRBV19; CDR3nt: TGTGCCAGTAGTACAGGGGGTAACTATGGCTACACCTTC; CDR3aa: CASSTGGNYGYTF
d_gene: -; j_gene: TRBJ1-2; abundance: -; v_gene: TRBV6-5; CDR3nt: TGTGCCAGCAGGTGGGAAGGGGTGAGCTATGGCTACACCTTC; CDR3aa: CASRWEGVSYGYTF
d_gene: -; j_gene: TRBJ2-3; abundance: -; v_gene: TRBV10-2; CDR3nt: TGCGCCGCCAGCGGACCCCTTAGCACAGATACGCAGTATTTT; CDR3aa: CAASGPLSTDTQYF
d_gene: TRBD1; j_gene: TRBJ2-5; abundance: -; v_gene: TRBV7-7; CDR3nt: TGTGCTAGCAGCTCGGGACAGCCAAAAGAGACCCAGTACTTC; CDR3aa: CASSSGQPKETQYF
d_gene: -; j_gene: TRBJ2-3; abundance: once; v_gene: TRBV7-9; CDR3nt: TGTGCCAGCAGCTTACAGTGGCAGTATTTT; CDR3aa: CASSLQWQYF
d_gene: TRBD2; j_gene: TRBJ2-2; abundance: -; v_gene: TRBV7-9; CDR3nt: TGTGCCAGCAGCCCTCCCCCTCGACTAGCCATAGCCGGGGAGCTGTTTTTT; CDR3aa: CASSPPPRLAIAGELFF
d_gene: -; j_gene: TRBJ1-3; abundance: -; v_gene: TRBV7-2; CDR3nt: TGTGCCAGCAGATCGGGGGGGCCCGCCTCTGGAAACACCATATATTTT; CDR3aa: CASRSGGPASGNTIYF
d_gene: TRBD1; j_gene: TRBJ1-2; abundance: once; v_gene: TRBV7-2; CDR3nt: TGTGCCAGCAGCTTAACGGGACAGGGAAGCTATGGCTACACCTTC; CDR3aa: CASSLTGQGSYGYTF
d_gene: TRBD2; j_gene: TRBJ2-3; abundance: -; v_gene: TRBV18; CDR3nt: TGTGCCAGCTCACCAAGTGTAGCGGGAGAGTCAGATACGCAGTATTTT; CDR3aa: CASSPSVAGESDTQYF
d_gene: TRBD1; j_gene: TRBJ1-1; abundance: -; v_gene: TRBV4-1; CDR3nt: TGCGCCAGCAGCCAAGGACAGGGAGCTGAAGCTTTCTTT; CDR3aa: CASSQGQGAEAFF
d_gene: -; j_gene: TRBJ1-5; abundance: once; v_gene: TRBV30; CDR3nt: TGTGCCTGGAGTGTAAGGGGAGGGGAGGCCAATCAGCCCCAGCATTTT; CDR3aa: CAWSVRGGEANQPQHF
d_gene: -; j_gene: TRBJ1-5; abundance: -; v_gene: TRBV19; CDR3nt: TGTGCCAGTACCACAAGACAGGGCAATCAGCCCCAGCATTTT; CDR3aa: CASTTRQGNQPQHF
d_gene: -; j_gene: TRBJ2-7; abundance: once; v_gene: TRBV10-3; CDR3nt: TGTGCCACGACATTACAGGGCTACGAGCAGTACTTC; CDR3aa: CATTLQGYEQYF
d_gene: -; j_gene: TRBJ1-1; abundance: medium-sized; v_gene: TRBV11-3; CDR3nt: TGTGCCAGCAGCTTTGCAGGGCCGAACACTGAAGCTTTCTTT; CDR3aa: CASSFAGPNTEAFF
d_gene: -; j_gene: TRBJ1-2; abundance: few; v_gene: TRBV10-3; CDR3nt: TGTGCCATCAGTGAGTCGAATGAAGTGGAGTTTTATGGCTACACCTTC; CDR3aa: CAISESNEVEFYGYTF
d_gene: -; j_gene: TRBJ1-5; abundance: -; v_gene: TRBV27; CDR3nt: TGTGCCAGCAGTAAGAACCGGGATCAAAATCAGCCCCAGCATTTT; CDR3aa: CASSKNRDQNQPQHF
d_gene: -; j_gene: TRBJ1-5; abundance: -; v_gene: TRBV27; CDR3nt: TGTGCCAGCAGTCAGGGCGGGGGCGGTCAGCCCCAGCATTTT; CDR3aa: CASSQGGGGQPQHF
d_gene: TRBD2; j_gene: TRBJ2-5; abundance: -; v_gene: TRBV4-1; CDR3nt: TGCGCCAGCAGCCACGACCCGTCGCTAGCGGGGCAAGAGACCCAGTACTTC; CDR3aa: CASSHDPSLAGQETQYF
d_gene: -; j_gene: TRBJ1-2; abundance: -; v_gene: TRBV10-3; CDR3nt: TGTGCCATCAGTGTGGCCACGGAGGGCTACACCTTC; CDR3aa: CAISVATEGYTF
d_gene: TRBD1; j_gene: TRBJ2-7; abundance: -; v_gene: TRBV7-8; CDR3nt: TGTGCCAGCAGCCTCCGGACAGGACAGGTGGGCTTC; CDR3aa: CASSLRTGQVGF
d_gene: TRBD2; j_gene: TRBJ2-3; abundance: -; v_gene: TRBV6-1; CDR3nt: TGTGCCAGCAGTGAGGAGCGGGGGGGCCTAAATACGCAGTATTTT; CDR3aa: CASSEERGGLNTQYF
d_gene: -; j_gene: TRBJ2-1; abundance: -; v_gene: TRBV29-1; CDR3nt: TGCAGCGCCGGAAGGGGGGGTCTCTACAATGAGCAGTTCTTC; CDR3aa: CSAGRGGLYNEQFF